This entry is about one T cell receptor (beta chain). This specimen belongs to a study of cytomegalovirus exposure and HLA in healthy donors. The donors were part of the roughly 120-subject validation cohort, which stood apart from the approximately 640-subject first cohort. Produced via immunoSEQ multiplex PCR; TCRdb's table is partial and in-frame only. The sample holds 200,000 to 300,000 clones, roughly 84% seen once. The germline V and J ends were trimmed by 7 bases and 7 bases, with 10 bases remaining between them. CDR1 and CDR2 from the germline V gene are SQVTM and ANQGSEA. The CDR3 extends over 11 amino acids.

The sequenced sample was PBMCs. The source is a man aged 18 to 35 in good health and CMV-seropositive. The gene calls are TRBV29-1 and TRBJ2-2; no definite D call. For the CDR3, the DNA is TGCAGCGGCGTTTGGGACGGGGAGCTGTTTTTT. It encodes CSGVWDGELFF.